One and the same sample provided the 12 T cell receptor beta chains below, sequenced in a study of post-analysis software for immune sequencing data. Study-wide points: Controls showed lower frequencies than patients for roughly 5 TRBV segments, and TRBV5-6, TRBV5-1 and TRBV20-1 were among these.

Antigen specificity for these receptors is unknown. Presence of unique molecular identifiers characterized the TCR beta cDNA libraries. TCRdb reanalysed the PCR reads using MiXCR and keeps one entry per CDR3 protein. The top ten hold around 8% of the sample, which has roughly 430,000 distinct CDR3 sequences, 30% to 45% seen once. Material: blood. The origin of the receptors is a girl aged 2-15 years with multiple sclerosis.

The sample holds a few counts of this clonotype. This sequence joins TRBV20-1 and TRBJ2-1; D gene ambiguous. This CDR3 contains 9 residues. The V gene's germline CDR1 is DFQATT and CDR2 SNEGSKA (reference sequence). Trimming stripped 6 bases from V and 8 bases from J, with 5 bases between. The CDR3 DNA is TGCAGTGCCCTTTATGAGCAGTTCTTC. Its protein is CSALYEQFF.

The chain recombines TRBV10-3 with TRBJ2-7, with a weak D call TRBD1 (6 bases). From germline, CDR1 is ENHRY and CDR2 SYGVKD. The CDR3 runs to 15 residues. Trimming shortened V by 0 bases and J by 4 bases, and 13 bases separated the two germline ends. The CDR3 DNA is TGTGCCATCAGTGAGTCTTCACAGGGCGGTTACGAGCAGTACTTC. Translating it yields CAISESSQGGYEQYF.

The chain is built from TRBV11-2 and TRBJ2-5, with 7 bases identical to TRBD1. The DNA end lines up better with TRBJ2-7; the J call may be wrong. The CDR3 totals 15 residues. Germline CDR1 SGHAT, CDR2 FQNNGV. The CDR3 DNA reads TGTGCCAGCGGCTCACTATACAGGGGCCTCTACGAGCAGTACTTC. This translates into CASGSLYRGLYEQYF.

This chain links TRBV6-4 with TRBJ2-7; D gene unclear. Between the trimmed V and J ends, which lost 4 bases and 0 bases, there was a span of 19 bases. The CDR3 has 17 amino acids. Per germline, CDR1 MRHNA and CDR2 SNTAGT. CDR3 residues: CASSVRHSVISSYEQYF. CDR3 in DNA: TGTGCCAGCAGTGTAAGGCACAGCGTTATCAGCTCCTACGAGCAGTACTTC.

In its sample, this clonotype was seen a few times. The rearrangement joins TRBV5-5 to TRBJ2-1, with TRBD1 matching 7 bases. Germline CDR1 and CDR2: SGHKS and YYEKEE (reference sequence). V shed 2 bases, J shed 3 bases, and the junction held 8 bases outside the gene matches. This CDR3 contains 16 residues. The CDR3 spells CASSLGGQLFYNEQFF. Written as DNA, the CDR3 is TGTGCCAGCAGCTTAGGGGGACAGCTATTCTACAATGAGCAGTTCTTC. Combining the CDR3 with reference TRBV5-5 and TRBJ2-1 gives the whole variable domain DAGVTQSPTHLIKTRGQQVTLRCSPISGHKSVSWYQQVLGQGPQFIFQYYEKEERGRGNFPDRFSARQFPNYSSELNVNALLLGDSALYLCASSLGGQLFYNEQFFGPGTRLTVL.

The chain links TRBV10-1 to TRBJ1-1; D unclear. Germline V CDR1 and CDR2: WNHNN, SYGVQD (reference sequence). CDR3 length equals 14 residues. Trimming removed 5 bases at V and 1 base at J, with 11 bases between. The CDR3 region has the DNA TGCGCCAGCAGTAACCGGCGTGAGAACACTGAAGCTTTCTTT. Protein: CASSNRRENTEAFF.

J is TRBJ2-4 and V is TRBV28; no clear D. The last part of the DNA fits TRBJ2-7 better; the J call may be wrong. Germline V gives CDR1 MDHEN, CDR2 SYDVKM. This CDR3 is 14 amino acids long. In DNA form, the CDR3 reads TGTGCCAGCAGCCCATGGGTCCTCTCCTACGAGCAGTACTTC. It yields the protein CASSPWVLSYEQYF.

Only a few counts were recorded for this clonotype. The chain recombines TRBV11-2 with TRBJ2-3; 7 bases fit TRBD1. The CDR3 consists of 16 residues. The V gene's germline CDR1 is SGHAT and CDR2 FQNNGV. V shed 1 base and J 2 bases; nucleotides not matched to a gene: 6. CDR3 bases: TGTGCCAGCAGCTTAGGGACGGACAGGACCACAGATACGCAGTATTTT. This sequence encodes CASSLGTDRTTDTQYF.

The gene calls are TRBV5-6 and TRBJ1-6; TRBD1 matches at 12 bases. J was trimmed by 6 bases and V by 4 bases; bases with no gene match: 5. The germline CDR1 and CDR2 sequences are SGHDT and YYEEEE. This CDR3 region has 16 residues. The CDR3 sequence: CASSRDRGLRNSPLHF. As DNA, the CDR3 is TGTGCCAGCAGCAGGGACAGGGGGCTACGTAATTCACCCCTCCACTTT. Looking up the rest from reference TRBV5-6 and TRBJ1-6 gives the full variable domain: DAGVTQSPTHLIKTRGQQVTLRCSPKSGHDTVSWYQQALGQGPQFIFQYYEEEERQRGNFPDRFSGHQFPNYSSELNVNALLLGDSALYLCASSRDRGLRNSPLHFGNGTRLTVT.

The chain carries TRBV7-9 and TRBJ2-7, with a possible D match to TRBD1 (5 bases). The length of the CDR3 is 15 residues. Germline values: CDR1 SEHNR, CDR2 FQNEAQ (reference sequence). The ends were cut back, 5 bases at V and 3 bases at J, with 17 bases in the middle. The CDR3 DNA follows: TGTGCCAGCAGCATCCACAGGAGCCAAGGCTACGAGCAGTACTTC. Translated: CASSIHRSQGYEQYF.

The chain employs TRBV6-5 and TRBJ2-5; D may be TRBD1 (5 bases). Gene TRBJ2-7 matches the end of the DNA better, so the J call may be wrong. The length of the CDR3 is 15 residues. Germline-derived CDR1 and CDR2 are MNHEY and SVGAGI. The CDR3 DNA reads TGTGCCAGCAGTTACGGGGCAGGGAATGGGTACGAGCAGTACTTC. Translated: CASSYGAGNGYEQYF.

This chain uses TRBV28 with TRBJ2-1; 7 nucleotides agree with TRBD2. The ends lost 6 bases at V and 15 bases at J; junction bases unmatched: 14. Looked up from germline, CDR1 is MDHEN and CDR2 is SYDVKM. The CDR3 runs to 13 residues. CDR3 bases: TGTGCCAGCAGCAAAACGACCGGGACTACCATGTTCTTC. Translating gives CASSKTTGTTMFF. The full variable domain, in which reference TRBV28 and TRBJ2-1 provide the parts outside the CDR3, is DVKVTQSSRYLVKRTGEKVFLECVQDMDHENMFWYRQDPGLGLRLIYFSYDVKMKEKGDIPEGYSVSREKKERFSLILESASTNQTSMYLCASSKTTGTTMFFGPGTRLTVL.